A selection of T cell receptor beta chains follows, all from one sample in a study of T cells expressing NK-cell markers. TCRdb reprocessed the 5' RACE reads and stores each CDR3 protein as one record, lacking DNA. The listing contains a few hundred thousand distinct CDR3 sequences. Sequencing used blood T cells: a sorted CD56 or NKG2C T cell subset, CD4+ or CD8+ T cells, or bulk PBMC T cells (not recorded which). All receptors derive from a man younger than 35 in good health. CDR3s include the opening cysteine and the closing phenylalanine or tryptophan. The order of the fields is V gene, J gene, CDR3 protein.

TRBV20-1,TRBJ1-2,CSAREDRDRVGYTF
TRBV7-9,TRBJ1-2,CASSLDRFYGYTF
TRBV6-5,TRBJ2-1,CASSSLAGGQFF
TRBV12-3/TRBV12-4,TRBJ2-1,CASSFVSTSGNNEQFF
TRBV6-2/TRBV6-3,TRBJ1-1,CASSGGFEAFF
TRBV27,TRBJ2-1,CASRLSTLNKGFNEQFF
TRBV7-9,TRBJ2-1,CASSLDRSYNEQFF
TRBV15,TRBJ2-1,CATSRDMASGRVGNEQFF
TRBV5-1,TRBJ2-1,CASSIISSGYNEQFF
TRBV7-7,TRBJ2-7,CASSLGPQYEQYF
TRBV12-3/TRBV12-4,TRBJ2-7,CASSLAWGARYEQYF
TRBV10-3,TRBJ2-7,CATQLSGSYEQYF
TRBV5-1,TRBJ2-5,CASKQLAGEQETQYF
TRBV7-9,TRBJ2-1,CASSKGGASYNEQFF
TRBV12-3/TRBV12-4,TRBJ2-7,CASSLWASGNSEQYF
TRBV9,TRBJ2-5,CASSARDSGETQYF